Listed here is a single T cell receptor beta chain. The target antigen is unknown. Naive CD4+ T cells were purified with Tregs depleted by CD25. Study-wide points: Whole repertoires were not studied in the larger cohort, only one V-J beta rearrangement.

Full-length variable regions came from constant-region reverse primers plus semi-nested Nested Universal Primer A PCR. TCRdb reprocessed the 5' RACE reads via MiXCR and lists one record per CDR3 protein. The sample lists about 47,000 distinct CDR3 sequences, 25% to 30% occurring once. V dropped 0 bases and J dropped 5 bases, with 2 bases sitting between them. This CDR3 is 11 amino acids long. Germline CDR1 SGHRS, CDR2 YFSETQ. Sequencing was done on a sample of naive CD4+ T cells sorted from blood. The subset was: naive CD4+ T cells, CD4+CD45RA+CD25-. The gene calls are TRBV5-1 and TRBJ2-5; D is uncertain. This sequence was found in a female donor with breast cancer. CDR3: CASSLAETQYF. As DNA, the CDR3 is TGCGCCAGCAGCTTGGCCGAGACCCAGTACTTC.